This T cell receptor (beta chain) originates from a study of beta chain features in type 1 diabetes. The wider study: Regarding age, gender and cell yields, patients proved similar to healthy donors. General study points: For Type 1 diabetes patients, all four CD4+ subsets carried TCRB CDR3s that were moderately but significantly shorter.

As for this clone: Its target is unknown.

What was sequenced were expressed TCRB transcripts, since all of the isolated RNA had been reverse transcribed. Sequenced by immunoSEQ multiplex PCR; TCRdb stores in-frame clones only, minus some. Of under 150,000 clones listed, approximately 10% were seen once; the top ten hold around 0.7%. Input material: central memory CD4+ T cells from blood. The TCR sequence derives from a man aged 30 to 45 with type 1 diabetes.

The CDR3 loop reads CASSLGKTQGTLVYGYTF. The CDR3 coding sequence is TGTGCCAGCAGCTTGGGAAAGACACAGGGGACCCTGGTCTATGGCTACACCTTC. The chain carries TRBV5-4 and TRBJ1-2, with TRBD1 identical over 7 bases. CDR3 size: 18 residues. The germline CDR1 and CDR2 sequences are SGHNT and YYREEE (reference sequence). Trimming cost V 0 bases and J 4 bases; bases outside gene matches: 15. The variable domain in full, completed from reference TRBV5-4 and TRBJ1-2, reads ETGVTQSPTHLIKTRGQQVTLRCSSQSGHNTVSWYQQALGQGPQFIFQYYREEENGRGNFPPRFSGLQFPNYSSELNVNALELDDSALYLCASSLGKTQGTLVYGYTFGSGTRLTVV.